The count of the clone carrying this T cell receptor beta chain is one. At the time of sampling, donors were nominally healthy, though unrecorded immune exposures were likely. The record originates from a study of cytomegalovirus exposure and HLA in healthy donors. The CDR3 sequence is 15 residues long. Germline V CDR1 and CDR2: GTSNPN, SVGIG (reference sequence). Germline trimming cut 0 bases from V and 4 bases from J; bases unmatched to any gene: 7. Vbeta (60) and Jbeta (13) primers were used in the PCR. Clones were sequenced by immunoSEQ multiplex PCR, and TCRdb holds only the in-frame ones, with some missing. The table lists around 150,000 clones, 70% to 80% of them singletons.

The sequence was obtained from a man aged 35-49 years in good health and CMV-seropositive. The chain uses TRBV30 and TRBJ2-7, with 9 bases aligning to TRBD2. The sample comprised PBMCs. Here the CDR3 reads CAWSVRASGKYEQYF. The CDR3 DNA reads TGTGCCTGGAGTGTACGTGCTAGCGGGAAATACGAGCAGTACTTC.